This TCR beta chain derives from a study of blood T cell repertoires in COVID-19. Across the whole study: Samples of COVID-19 (acute and convalescent) were obtained from the United States, Italy and Spain. In each case, the material was cDNA or gDNA derived from T cells, B-cell-depleted T cells, or PBMCs.

Original methodology: Reference gene primers were amplified, and this amplification served to estimate nucleated cell counts. TCRdb's table, derived via immunoSEQ multiplex PCR, lists solely in-frame clones and lacks some. V and J calls and clone size are as listed in that table; D and trimming were resolved from the DNA. Of more than 40,000 clones in the sample, around 90% are singletons; the top ten hold 10% to 15%. Germline-derived CDR1 and CDR2 are MNHEY and SMNVEV (reference sequence). Trimming shortened V by 6 bases and J by 1 base, and 19 bases separated the two germline ends. CDR3 size: 16 residues.

The sequenced material came from peripheral blood. The chain joins TRBV27 to TRBJ2-7; a possible D gene is TRBD1 (6 bases). The receptor's source is a man older than 75 with acute or convalescent COVID-19. The CDR3 nucleotides read TGTGCCAGCAGCCCCGCGGTCTGGGGGCGATCCTACGAGCAGTACTTC. This codes for CASSPAVWGRSYEQYF.